These 11 T cell receptor beta chains originate from one sample sequenced in a study of T-cell reconstitution after alpha-beta-depleted transplantation in children (dated by TCRdb to the mid-2010s). The library was built by means of PCR. Sequencing instrument: Illumina HiSeq 2500. TCR libraries were prepared with molecular barcoding, using unique molecular identifiers to normalize TCRbeta repertoire quantification. The public reads were reprocessed in TCRdb via fastp at Q25 and MiXCR, keeping in-frame beta chains. When rows share a CDR3 protein, they turn into one entry using the most common DNA and genes. Recorded for this sample are 120,000 to 150,000 distinct CDR3 sequences; 8.8% of them occurred a single time. 15% to 20% of the sample lies in the top ten. Reading the label with the study, this specimen's treatment or condition is: allogeneic hematopoietic cell transplantation with graft depleted of TCRalphabeta T cells and CD19 B cells.

Source: PBMCs, mostly from graft donor cells, taken 180 days after TCRalphabeta/CD19-depleted stem cell transplant. Receptors originate from a female patient aged 2-15 years who had a stem cell transplant for congenital amegakaryocytic thrombocytopenia, so the T cells may come from the graft donor.

This clonotype has just one count. With a much larger clone just one base away, this may be a read error. The chain uses TRBV7-8 and TRBJ2-7; 9 bases match TRBD1. The CDR3 totals 15 residues. Losses at the gene ends were 5 bases for V and 3 bases for J; bases not matched to a gene: 8. Germline V gene lookup returns CDR1 SGHVS and CDR2 FQNEAQ. CDR3 amino acids: CASSRPGQGNYEQYF. CDR3 bases: TGTGCCAGCAGCCGGCCGGGACAGGGAAACTACGAGCAGTACTTC.

The table lists this clonotype with many counts. CDR3 bases: TGTGCCAGCAGCTCAACCTCCTATAATTCACCCCTCCACTTT. This codes for CASSSTSYNSPLHF. The V and J genes are TRBV7-9 and TRBJ1-6, with no clear D. Between the trimmed V and J ends, which lost 4 bases and 0 bases, there was a span of 4 bases. Germline values: CDR1 SEHNR, CDR2 FQNEAQ (reference sequence). CDR3 length: 14 amino acids.

The chain is built from TRBV12-3 or TRBV12-4 and TRBJ1-5, with 9 bases identical to TRBD1. The J segment lost 7 bases and the V segment lost 5 bases, leaving 15 bases of the junction unmatched. This CDR3 has 17 amino acids. The CDR3 reads CASSRAGRDRVYQPQHF. CDR3 nucleotides: TGTGCCAGCAGTCGCGCCGGTAGGGACAGGGTTTACCAGCCCCAGCATTTT.

This sequence joins TRBV6-2 or TRBV6-3 and TRBJ2-7; 11 nucleotides align to TRBD2. Germline CDR1 MNHEY, CDR2 SVGEGT. The CDR3 consists of 13 residues. V dropped 8 bases and J dropped 5; count of bases not matched to a gene: 5. This CDR3 reads CASHLAGGDEQYF. CDR3 sequence (DNA): TGTGCCAGCCACCTAGCGGGAGGCGACGAGCAGTACTTC.

This clonotype was observed a handful of times. The chain links TRBV19 to TRBJ1-2; 11 nucleotides line up with TRBD1. Germline-derived CDR1 and CDR2 are LNHDA and SQIVND (reference sequence). The CDR3 extends over 15 amino acids. V dropped 6 bases and J dropped 7; count of bases not matched to a gene: 10. CDR3 in DNA: TGTGCCAGTAGACGAGACGGACAGGGGGCTTTTGGCTACACCTTC. This gives the protein CASRRDGQGAFGYTF.

Only a few counts were recorded for this clonotype. This sequence joins TRBV24-1 and TRBJ2-1, with TRBD2 matching over 8 bases. Losses at the gene ends were 5 bases for V and 2 bases for J; bases not matched to a gene: 10. The V gene's germline CDR1 is KGHDR and CDR2 SFDVKD. The CDR3 runs 17 residues. The CDR3 nucleotides read TGTGCCACCAGTGGGAGCATAGGGACTAGACCCTACAATGAGCAGTTCTTC. It encodes CATSGSIGTRPYNEQFF.

This clonotype has ten or more counts. The genes are TRBV6-1 and TRBJ2-2; D possibly corresponds to TRBD1 (6 bases). The CDR3 is 15 amino acids. CDR1 and CDR2 from the germline V gene are MNHNS and SASEGT. Trimming took 5 bases from V and 0 from J, leaving 10 bases between them. CDR3 in DNA: TGTGCCAGCAGTCTGGGACACGCGAACACCGGGGAGCTGTTTTTT. Translation gives CASSLGHANTGELFF.

The chain employs TRBV7-2 and TRBJ2-1; TRBD1 aligns across 8 bases. V shed 0 bases, J shed 15 bases, and the junction held 7 bases outside the gene matches. Germline assignment: CDR1 SGHTA and CDR2 FQGNSA. The CDR3 extends over 13 amino acids. In DNA form, the CDR3 reads TGTGCCAGCAGCTTAGCGCCCCAGGGGGCAGGGTTCTTC. This encodes CASSLAPQGAGFF.

The sample holds a few counts of this clonotype. The rearrangement joins TRBV20-1 to TRBJ1-1; 8 positions agree with TRBD1. V lost 6 bases to trimming and J lost 3 bases; unmatched junction nucleotides: 6. The CDR3 is 13 residues long. Per the germline V gene, CDR1 is DFQATT and CDR2 is SNEGSKA (reference sequence). CDR3 loop: CSASGGADTEAFF. CDR3 DNA sequence: TGCAGTGCGTCAGGGGGCGCGGACACTGAAGCTTTCTTT.

This clonotype was seen many times. The V and J genes are TRBV5-1 and TRBJ2-1; 7 bases align to TRBD2. The V gene end was trimmed by 7 bases and the J gene end by 0 bases; junction bases not matched to a gene: 7. The length of the CDR3 is 15 residues. Germline V gene sequence: CDR1 SGHRS, CDR2 YFSETQ. CDR3 coding DNA: TGCGCCAGCGGGATGGGGGGGAGCTCCTACAATGAGCAGTTCTTC. Translation gives CASGMGGSSYNEQFF.

Turning to this clonotype: Without the conserved terminal phenylalanine or tryptophan, this CDR3 likely stems from a read error. The V gene is TRBV20-1, the J gene TRBJ1-5; TRBD1 matches 10 bases. CDR1 DFQATT and CDR2 SNEGSKA come from the germline V gene (reference sequence). V was clipped by 3 bases and J by 4 bases; unmatched bases: 0. The CDR3 consists of 13 residues. This CDR3 reads CSARGQGNQPQHL. CDR3 sequence (DNA): TGCAGTGCTAGGGGACAGGGGAATCAGCCCCAGCATTTG.